This T cell receptor beta chain was identified during a study of T cell responses to AZD1222 COVID-19 vaccine. Study-wide results and limits: Females made up more of the donors, who were largely white British, and clonal diversity may have come out too low. Seropositive status at baseline applied to only five or six AZD1222 recipients. Reportedly, nearly half of unique spike TCRs recognized epitopes outside B.1.351/B.1.1.7 mutations. With dominance at 160-218 and 743-854, vaccine-associated CD4 TCRs spanned spike.

On this clone: No antigen is known for it.

Libraries were prepared by immunoSEQ multiplex PCR; TCRdb keeps only in-frame clonotypes and omits some of them. The repertoire includes some 47,000 clones, 87% of them detected once, and 2.7% sits in the top ten. This sequence originates from an adult who received the AZD1222 COVID-19 vaccine. Sequencing was performed on peripheral blood, taken 28 days after the second AZD1222 dose.

In nucleotides, the CDR3 is TGCAGCGTTGACTCGGGACTAGCGGGACGCACAGATACGCAGTATTTT. Translating it yields CSVDSGLAGRTDTQYF. The chain links TRBV29-1 to TRBJ2-3; 13 nucleotides agree with TRBD2. Germline V lookup: CDR1 SQVTM, CDR2 ANQGSEA. CDR3 length: 16 amino acids. Unmatched junction bases numbered 4, after V lost 3 bases and J lost 1 base.